This is a list of T cell receptor beta chains from one sample in a study of blood T cell repertoires in COVID-19. Profiling relied on immunoSEQ multiplex PCR, and the TCRdb table lists in-frame clones only, not all of them. The sample carries 45,000 to 55,000 clones, roughly 90% recorded once. Sequencing was carried out using peripheral blood. The source is a man older than 75 with acute or convalescent COVID-19. Both conserved end residues are part of each CDR3. Size values are once, few and many counts, or a class for expanded clones, and some rows have none.

CDR3 protein,clone size,J gene,V gene
CASSLAGAGYSPLHF,once,TRBJ1-6,TRBV5-1
CASSSTGYANYGYTF,-,TRBJ1-2,TRBV19
CASSLQIPYEQYF,once,TRBJ2-7,TRBV6-2/TRBV6-3
CASSLGQLNTEAFF,-,TRBJ1-1,TRBV11-3
CATRIENTEAFF,few,TRBJ1-1,TRBV10-3
CASSEEGVRSYNSPLHF,-,TRBJ1-6,TRBV9
CASKGIYGYTF,-,TRBJ1-2,TRBV6-5
CASSQVRQGGAPGDTQYF,-,TRBJ2-3,TRBV4-2
CASSNPKGTDRLGLDYGYTF,-,TRBJ1-2,TRBV21-1
CASSPAGQGAGQPQHF,-,TRBJ1-5,TRBV18
CASSFATGGMETQYF,-,TRBJ2-5,TRBV27
CASSKTQETQYF,-,TRBJ2-5,TRBV6-5
CASSRTSGGQETQYF,-,TRBJ2-5,TRBV5-4
CASSVGQGRSGNTIYF,-,TRBJ1-3,TRBV9
CACTRWTENTGELFF,-,TRBJ2-2,TRBV30
CSAGTVNQPQHF,-,TRBJ1-5,TRBV29-1
CASSPGGWGTEAFF,-,TRBJ1-1,TRBV5-1
CASARNRINYGYTF,-,TRBJ1-2,TRBV6-5
CASSFTGRGTGELFF,-,TRBJ2-2,TRBV11-2
CASTWTEMNTEAFF,-,TRBJ1-1,TRBV6-6
CASSLGQNNEKLFF,-,TRBJ1-4,TRBV5-1
CAISDPFRGYGYTF,-,TRBJ1-2,TRBV10-3
CSVGGGGNQPQHF,-,TRBJ1-5,TRBV29-1
CASSLVLAGANNEQFF,-,TRBJ2-1,TRBV5-1
CASSVTVEERISF,-,TRBJ1-2,TRBV9
CASSPPGRPDYGYTF,-,TRBJ1-2,TRBV18